What follows describes a single T cell receptor beta chain. The antigen remains undetermined. The PCR used 60 Vbeta and 13 Jbeta primers. Per the original data handling: Among the unique TCR beta chains that a later analysis counted, 80 million to 100 million in all, about 10 million were shared. Here immunoSEQ multiplex PCR was the method, and the copy in TCRdb shows in-frame clones only, minus some. V, J and clone size were drawn from that table, and D and trimming were deduced from the DNA. Of roughly 160,000 clones in the sample, roughly 79% were seen once. The CDR3 spans 14 residues. With 6 bases removed from V and 3 bases from J, the gap between germline ends came to 17 bases. Per germline, CDR1 GTSNPN and CDR2 SVGIG (reference sequence). This specimen comes from a study of cytomegalovirus exposure and HLA in healthy donors. Study findings and constraints: In a later analysis, productive TCRs from donors in an Asian-associated ancestry cluster reportedly carried fewer N-insertions than the cohort mean. Previously analyzed data showed that most TCR beta V segments were productive at a frequency of about 90% or about 30%.

This clonotype was obtained from a man aged 25 to 40 in good health and CMV-seronegative. V and J are TRBV30 and TRBJ1-1; a weak D match, TRBD1 (5 bases). The source material was PBMCs. The CDR3 spells CACLGGVDYTEAFF. As DNA, the CDR3 is TGTGCCTGCCTCGGGGGGGTCGATTACACTGAAGCTTTCTTT.